Listed below are T cell receptor beta chains from one sample, sequenced in a study of blood T cell repertoires in COVID-19. Produced via immunoSEQ multiplex PCR; TCRdb's table is partial and in-frame only. The table lists 120,000 to 150,000 clones, approximately 86% of them singletons, with around 8.2% in the top ten. Sequenced input: peripheral blood. These receptor sequences come from an older woman with acute or convalescent COVID-19. CDR3s include the opening cysteine and the closing phenylalanine or tryptophan. D genes are given only for firm matches. Some rows mark clone size as missing; the rest say once, few, many or name a class of expanded clone.

j_gene	v_gene	abundance	len	d_gene	CDR3aa	CDR3nt
TRBJ2-2	TRBV6-6	-	13	-	CASRPALGGELFF	TGTGCCAGCAGACCAGCGCTAGGCGGGGAGCTGTTTTTT
TRBJ2-1	TRBV20-1	-	15	-	CSASYLLRPGNEQFF	TGCAGTGCTAGTTACCTCCTCAGACCGGGCAATGAGCAGTTCTTC
TRBJ1-1	TRBV19	-	13	-	CASSIRGKTEAFF	TGTGCCAGTAGTATTCGGGGGAAGACTGAAGCTTTCTTT
TRBJ2-1	TRBV28	-	12	-	CASSPLYGKQFF	TGTGCCAGCAGTCCCTTATACGGGAAGCAGTTCTTC
TRBJ1-6	TRBV25-1	-	14	-	CASSELGGVSPLHF	TGTGCCAGCAGTGAATTAGGCGGGGTTTCACCCCTCCACTTT
TRBJ1-2	TRBV6-5	-	13	-	CASNSGSPYGYTF	TGTGCCAGCAATTCAGGATCCCCATATGGCTACACCTTC
TRBJ2-5	TRBV6-1	-	17	TRBD2	CASSDNLLAGGQETQYF	TGTGCCAGCAGTGACAACCTCTTAGCGGGGGGCCAAGAGACCCAGTACTTC
TRBJ1-5	TRBV6-6	-	16	-	CASSTSRRGSNQPQHF	TGTGCCAGCAGTACCTCAAGAAGAGGTAGCAATCAGCCCCAGCATTTT
TRBJ2-5	TRBV30	-	13	-	CAWKQGSQETQYF	TGTGCCTGGAAACAGGGATCTCAAGAGACCCAGTACTTC
TRBJ1-1	TRBV28	-	12	-	CASSPIGTEAFF	TGTGCCAGCAGTCCTATCGGCACTGAAGCTTTCTTT
TRBJ1-1	TRBV3-1/TRBV3-2	few	12	-	CASRPQGNAPFF	TGTGCCAGCAGGCCCCAGGGGAACGCGCCTTTCTTT
TRBJ2-5	TRBV4-2	-	16	TRBD2	CASSQGTSGGQETQYF	TGTGCCAGCAGCCAAGGGACTAGCGGCGGACAAGAGACCCAGTACTTC
TRBJ2-5	TRBV2	-	11	-	CASSPQETQYF	TGTGCCAGCAGTCCACAAGAGACCCAGTACTTC
TRBJ2-2	TRBV6-2/TRBV6-3	-	17	-	CASSYGQFGGYTGELFF	TGTGCCAGCAGTTACGGGCAGTTCGGGGGTTACACCGGGGAGCTGTTTTTT
TRBJ2-6	TRBV6-4	-	14	-	CASHLSSGANVLTF	TGTGCCAGCCACCTTAGCTCTGGGGCCAACGTCCTGACTTTC
TRBJ1-2	TRBV11-3	-	12	-	CASSLVGAGYTF	TGTGCCAGCAGCTTAGTGGGGGCCGGCTACACCTTC